The 32 T cell receptor beta chains below come from one sample, sequenced in a study of blood T cell repertoires in COVID-19 (dated by TCRdb to 2018 to 2021). Receptor amplification or capture employed the immunoSEQ multiplex PCR assay. TCRdb holds this immuneACCESS table with in-frame rearrangements only. Some clones are missing; in checked studies, unresolved V genes explain under half, and the rest has no known cause. This sample is represented by roughly 250,000 clones; approximately 90% of them were singletons. The top ten clones comprise 0.99% of the sample. Sequenced sample: peripheral blood. The receptor source for this set is a woman between 40 and 55 years old who had recovered from COVID-19.

This chain links TRBV24-1 with TRBJ2-1; 7 nucleotides align to TRBD1. Trimming removed 5 bases from V and 2 bases from J; junction bases left unmatched: 5. Looked up from germline, CDR1 is KGHDR and CDR2 is SFDVKD. This CDR3 contains 15 residues. CDR3 in DNA: TGTGCCACCAGTGCCAGGACAGGCACCTACAATGAGCAGTTCTTC. Protein: CATSARTGTYNEQFF.

The CDR3 DNA follows: TGCGCCAGCAGCCGAGACCCGGGACAGAACAATCAGCCCCAGCATTTT. Its translation: CASSRDPGQNNQPQHF. V usage is TRBV4-3 and J usage is TRBJ1-5, with 7 bases lining up with TRBD1. This CDR3 spans 16 amino acids. CDR1 is LGHNA, CDR2 YSLEER, per germline. Trimming took 4 bases from V and 3 from J; bases not matched to a gene: 9.

A few counts support this clone. The chain couples TRBV13 to TRBJ2-7; 8 bases match TRBD2. The germline CDR1 and CDR2 sequences are PRHDT and FYEKMQ (reference sequence). The V gene end was trimmed by 5 bases and the J gene end by 6 bases; junction bases not matched to a gene: 9. The CDR3 spans 14 residues. CDR3 region: CASSTPGGAGEQYF. CDR3 DNA sequence: TGTGCCAGCAGCACCCCGGGGGGGGCGGGCGAGCAGTACTTC.

The gene calls are TRBV11-2 and TRBJ2-3, with TRBD2 as a possible D gene (5 bases). Germline V gives CDR1 SGHAT, CDR2 FQNNGV. CDR3 length: 18 amino acids. The V end lost 0 bases, the J end lost 0 bases, and 16 bases lay between the germline ends. CDR3 nucleotides: TGTGCCAGCAGCTTAGACGTACGGGCAGCGGCTAGCACAGATACGCAGTATTTT. Protein: CASSLDVRAAASTDTQYF.

The CDR3: CASSSDNEQFF. The CDR3 coding sequence is TGTGCCAGCAGTTCCGACAATGAGCAGTTCTTC. The rearrangement joins TRBV6-2 or TRBV6-3 to TRBJ2-1; D is undetermined. V gave up 4 bases and J gave up 5 bases, with 3 bases separating them. The CDR3 spans 11 residues. Germline lookup yields CDR1 MNHEY and CDR2 SVGEGT.

This chain connects TRBV7-9 to TRBJ1-1; 7 bases map to TRBD1. Per the germline V gene, CDR1 is SEHNR and CDR2 is FQNEAQ (reference sequence). There are 13 residues in the CDR3. The trim removed 5 bases at V and 3 bases at J, leaving 3 bases unmatched. The CDR3 coding sequence is TGTGCCAGCAGCCACGACAGGGACACTGAAGCTTTCTTT. Protein product: CASSHDRDTEAFF.

This chain links TRBV6-2 or TRBV6-3 with TRBJ1-5; 7 positions match TRBD1. The trim removed 4 bases at V and 0 bases at J, leaving 9 bases unmatched. Germline lookup yields CDR1 MNHEY and CDR2 SVGEGT. This CDR3 contains 17 residues. CDR3 sequence: CASSSRQGPISNQPQHF. The CDR3, as DNA: TGTGCCAGCAGTTCCCGACAGGGACCAATTAGCAATCAGCCCCAGCATTTT.

The chain joins TRBV7-2 to TRBJ2-7, with TRBD2 matching 11 bases. CDR3 size: 14 residues. From germline, CDR1 is SGHTA and CDR2 FQGNSA. J was trimmed by 4 bases and V by 4 bases; bases with no gene match: 3. CDR3 bases: TGTGCCAGCAGCTCGTGGACTAGCGGGTACGAGCAGTACTTC. It codes for CASSSWTSGYEQYF.

The chain has TRBV9 and TRBJ2-2; perhaps TRBD2 as D (5 bases). The CDR3 runs to 14 residues. The germline CDR1 and CDR2 sequences are SGDLS and YYNGEE. V was trimmed by 1 base and J by 4 bases, leaving 8 bases between them. The CDR3 reads CASSVRAGTGELFF. The CDR3 bases are TGTGCCAGCAGCGTACGGGCGGGCACCGGGGAGCTGTTTTTT.

The chain couples TRBV7-2 to TRBJ2-5, with 8 bases fitting TRBD1. The CDR3 is 14 residues long. Germline-derived CDR1 and CDR2 are SGHTA and FQGNSA. Trimming cost V 5 bases and J 9 bases; bases outside gene matches: 11. CDR3: CASSPQGAGRAQYF. For the CDR3, the DNA is TGTGCCAGCAGCCCCCAGGGGGCCGGGCGGGCCCAGTACTTC.

The V call is TRBV7-7, the J call TRBJ2-3; 7 nucleotides match TRBD2. The germline V gene has CDR1 SSHAT and CDR2 FNYEAQ (reference sequence). The CDR3 has 13 amino acids. J lost 5 bases, V lost 3 bases, and 2 bases had no gene match. In nucleotides, the CDR3 is TGTGCCAGCAGCTTTGGGGAGGGAGATACGCAGTATTTT. It codes for CASSFGEGDTQYF.

The genes are TRBV9 and TRBJ2-5; 12 bases are shared with TRBD1. CDR1 and CDR2 from the germline V gene are SGDLS and YYNGEE. CDR3 length equals 17 residues. V lost 4 bases to trimming and J lost 5 bases; unmatched junction nucleotides: 12. The CDR3 is CASSSLRTGQGAETQYF. As DNA, the CDR3 is TGTGCCAGCAGCTCACTCAGGACGGGACAGGGGGCGGAGACCCAGTACTTC.

The chain recombines TRBV7-2 with TRBJ2-7, with TRBD2 matching 9 bases. Germline-derived CDR1 and CDR2 are SGHTA and FQGNSA. CDR3 size: 19 residues. V shed 1 base and J 2 bases; nucleotides not matched to a gene: 15. CDR3: CASSLVGKLAGHPTYEQYF. The CDR3 DNA reads as TGTGCCAGCAGCTTAGTCGGGAAGCTAGCGGGACACCCAACCTACGAGCAGTACTTC. Supplemented by reference TRBV7-2 and TRBJ2-7, the full variable domain reads GAGVSQSPSNKVTEKGKDVELRCDPISGHTALYWYRQSLGQGLEFLIYFQGNSAPDKSGLPSDRFSAERTGGSVSTLTIQRTQQEDSAVYLCASSLVGKLAGHPTYEQYFGPGTRLTVT.

This rearrangement joins TRBV9 to TRBJ1-5; 8 bases agree with TRBD1. The CDR3 spans 13 residues. J gave up 10 bases and V 3 bases, and 6 bases lay outside the gene matches. The germline CDR1 and CDR2 sequences are SGDLS and YYNGEE. CDR3 in DNA: TGTGCCAGCAGCGCCGGGACAGGTTTCCCCCAGCATTTT. It is translated as CASSAGTGFPQHF.

The genes are TRBV9 and TRBJ2-1; 7 bases map to TRBD2. Germline-derived CDR1 and CDR2 are SGDLS and YYNGEE. The CDR3 totals 15 residues. Trimming cost V 2 bases and J 9 bases; bases outside gene matches: 11. This chain's CDR3 is CASSVASGPAGEQFF. CDR3 nucleotides: TGTGCCAGCAGCGTGGCTAGCGGACCGGCGGGTGAGCAGTTCTTC.

The V and J genes are TRBV6-6 and TRBJ2-7, with a weak D call TRBD2 (7 bases). V lost 6 bases to trimming and J lost 6 bases, with 21 bases between them. CDR1 and CDR2 from the germline V gene are MNHNY and SVGAGI (reference sequence). This CDR3 is built from 15 residues. The CDR3 reads CASSPGWQGGGEQYF. Here the CDR3 DNA reads TGTGCCAGCAGCCCCGGGTGGCAGGGAGGGGGCGAGCAGTACTTC.

The V and J genes are TRBV28 and TRBJ1-6; TRBD1 agrees at 9 bases. Trimming at V came to 4 bases and at J to 5 bases, leaving 6 bases not matched to a gene. The CDR3 contains 16 residues. The V gene's germline CDR1 is MDHEN and CDR2 SYDVKM. The CDR3 bases are TGTGCCAGCAGTTCACCGGGACAGGGTAATAATTCACCCCTCCACTTT. Protein sequence: CASSSPGQGNNSPLHF. The variable domain in full, completed from reference TRBV28 and TRBJ1-6, reads DVKVTQSSRYLVKRTGEKVFLECVQDMDHENMFWYRQDPGLGLRLIYFSYDVKMKEKGDIPEGYSVSREKKERFSLILESASTNQTSMYLCASSSPGQGNNSPLHFGNGTRLTVT.

This clone occurred once. V is TRBV2 and J is TRBJ2-5, with 9 bases matching TRBD1. Germline CDR1 reads SNHLY; CDR2 reads FYNNEI. The V gene end was trimmed by 4 bases and the J gene end by 12 bases; junction bases not matched to a gene: 6. The CDR3 is 12 residues long. As DNA, the CDR3 is TGTGCCAGCAGTGCTCTGGGACAGGGAGAGTACTTC. Amino acids: CASSALGQGEYF. Together with reference TRBV2 and TRBJ2-5, the CDR3 gives the full variable domain: EPEVTQTPSHQVTQMGQEVILRCVPISNHLYFYWYRQILGQKVEFLVSFYNNEISEKSEIFDDQFSVERPDGSNFTLKIRSTKLEDSAMYFCASSALGQGEYFGPGTRLLVL.

This clone was observed a handful of times. The J gene is TRBJ2-7, the V gene TRBV7-3, with D possibly TRBD1 on 6 matching bases. V was cut by 5 bases and J by 0 bases, with 11 bases left in between. CDR3 length: 14 residues. CDR1 is SGHTA and CDR2 is FQGTGA in the germline V gene. The CDR3 DNA reads as TGTGCCAGCAGCCCCGGGACAAGCTCCTACGAGCAGTACTTC. Encoded protein: CASSPGTSSYEQYF.

The chain combines TRBV5-4 with TRBJ2-1; TRBD2 matches 16 bases. The CDR3 contains 20 residues. With 0 bases clipped from V and 0 bases from J, the junction kept 6 bases outside the gene matches. Germline CDR1 and CDR2: SGHNT and YYREEE (reference sequence). CDR3 coding DNA: TGTGCCAGCAGCTTGGTGGGACTAGCGGGAGGGACCAGCTCCTACAATGAGCAGTTCTTC. It codes for CASSLVGLAGGTSSYNEQFF.

The rearrangement joins TRBV27 to TRBJ2-1; 7 bases are shared with TRBD1. V was pared by 1 base and J by 6 bases, with 3 bases of the junction left unmatched. The CDR3 runs 14 residues. Germline assignment: CDR1 MNHEY and CDR2 SMNVEV (reference sequence). The CDR3 loop reads CASSLWTGSNEQFF. CDR3 in DNA: TGTGCCAGCAGTTTATGGACAGGTAGCAATGAGCAGTTCTTC.

The gene calls are TRBV19 and TRBJ1-1, with 8 bases matching TRBD1. Trimming removed 6 bases from V and 4 bases from J; junction bases left unmatched: 4. Germline assignment: CDR1 LNHDA and CDR2 SQIVND (reference sequence). The CDR3 runs 13 residues. CDR3 in DNA: TGTGCCAGTAGGGGGCAGGGGGCCACTGAAGCTTTCTTT. Translated, it gives CASRGQGATEAFF.

This sequence joins TRBV19 and TRBJ2-7; 11 bases map to TRBD2. Losses at the gene ends were 10 bases for V and 0 bases for J; bases not matched to a gene: 5. The CDR3 contains 14 residues. CDR1 and CDR2 (germline): LNHDA, SQIVND (reference sequence). CDR3 coding DNA: TGTGCCACCCAGGGACTAGCGGACTCCTACGAGCAGTACTTC. Translating it yields CATQGLADSYEQYF. Based on the CDR3 plus reference TRBV19 and TRBJ2-7, the full variable domain is DGGITQSPKYLFRKEGQNVTLSCEQNLNHDAMYWYRQDPGQGLRLIYYSQIVNDFQKGDIAEGYSVSREKKESFPLTVTSAQKNPTAFYLCATQGLADSYEQYFGPGTRLTVT.

The V gene is TRBV10-3, the J gene TRBJ2-7, with 13 bases that match TRBD2. The CDR3 loop spans 13 amino acids. Germline V lookup: CDR1 ENHRY, CDR2 SYGVKD. Unmatched junction bases numbered 3, after V lost 8 bases and J lost 5 bases. CDR3 residues: CAIGTSGTHEQYF. CDR3 sequence (DNA): TGTGCCATCGGGACTAGCGGGACCCACGAGCAGTACTTC.

The chain combines TRBV6-4 with TRBJ2-3; D gene ambiguous. This CDR3 has 13 residues. V lost 2 bases, J lost 2 bases, and 5 bases lay in between. The V gene's germline CDR1 is MRHNA and CDR2 SNTAGT. This chain's CDR3 is CASSDRATDTQYF. CDR3 DNA: TGTGCCAGCAGTGACAGAGCCACAGATACGCAGTATTTT.

As to this clone: At the DNA level, this CDR3 is encoded by other sequences in the same sample as well. This rearrangement joins TRBV18 to TRBJ1-4; no clear D gene. Trimming stripped 5 bases from V and 3 bases from J, with 7 bases between. Germline CDR1 reads KGHSH; CDR2 reads LQKENI. The CDR3 loop spans 13 amino acids. Here the CDR3 DNA reads TGTGCCAGCTCAAGAGGGTCTAATGAAAAACTGTTTTTT. This gives the protein CASSRGSNEKLFF.

The genes are TRBV29-1 and TRBJ1-2; D not certain. There are 13 residues in the CDR3. Per germline, CDR1 SQVTM and CDR2 ANQGSEA. V was pared by 4 bases and J by 4 bases, with 13 bases between. The CDR3 nucleotides are TGCAGCGTTGTCCCCCAGGAGGGCTATGGCTACACCTTC. As protein: CSVVPQEGYGYTF. Combining the CDR3 with reference TRBV29-1 and TRBJ1-2 gives the whole variable domain SAVISQKPSRDICQRGTSLTIQCQVDSQVTMMFWYRQQPGQSLTLIATANQGSEATYESGFVIDKFPISRPNLTFSTLTVSNMSPEDSSIYLCSVVPQEGYGYTFGSGTRLTVV.

This clone was observed once. The V and J genes are TRBV3-1 (or the pseudogene TRBV3-2) and TRBJ2-7; 12 nucleotides align to TRBD2. CDR3 size: 16 residues. V was pared by 4 bases and J by 5 bases, with 9 bases of the junction left unmatched. Per germline, CDR1 LGHDT and CDR2 YNNKEL (reference sequence). The CDR3 coding sequence is TGTGCCAGCAGCCCCCGACTAGCGGGAGTTTCCCACGAGCAGTACTTC. Translated: CASSPRLAGVSHEQYF.

This chain joins TRBV10-3 and TRBJ2-2; no firm D call. Germline-derived CDR1 and CDR2 are ENHRY and SYGVKD. The CDR3 runs to 11 residues. The V end was cut by 5 bases, the J end by 5 bases, with 3 bases between. The CDR3 is CAISLTGELFF. Written as DNA, the CDR3 is TGTGCCATCAGTTTAACCGGGGAGCTGTTTTTT.

The chain uses TRBV24-1 and TRBJ2-1, with TRBD2 matching over 9 bases. From germline, CDR1 is KGHDR and CDR2 SFDVKD. Trimming took 3 bases from V and 8 from J; bases not matched to a gene: 7. The CDR3 runs to 15 residues. The CDR3 DNA reads as TGTGCCACCAGTGATGGCGCTAGCGGGAACCATGAGCAGTTCTTC. This sequence encodes CATSDGASGNHEQFF.

The J gene is TRBJ1-3, the V gene TRBV4-1; possible D gene TRBD1, 5 bases. The CDR3 contains 14 residues. Germline CDR1 MGHRA, CDR2 YSYEKL. The V gene lost 2 bases and the J gene lost 1 base, with 6 bases spanning the gap. For the CDR3, the DNA is TGCGCCAGCAGCCAACAGGGTTCTGGAAACACCATATATTTT. Amino acid sequence: CASSQQGSGNTIYF.

The V gene is TRBV7-8, the J gene TRBJ1-4, with TRBD1 as a possible D gene (6 bases). This CDR3 contains 13 residues. Trimming shortened V by 10 bases and J by 8 bases, and 17 bases separated the two germline ends. Germline loops: CDR1 SGHVS, CDR2 FQNEAQ. The CDR3 loop reads CATRGARWEKLFF. DNA of the CDR3: TGTGCCACTCGGGGGGCGAGGTGGGAAAAACTGTTTTTT.